This entry lists 8 T cell receptor beta chains sequenced from one sample in a study of a mutant IDH1 vaccine in newly diagnosed glioma. Time point here: baseline, week 1 (first vaccination visit). Indicated treatment: pre-vaccination baseline after standard-of-care therapy. Clones were read by immunoSEQ multiplex PCR, and TCRdb kept only the in-frame ones, dropping some. This sample has roughly 15,000 clones; over 75% occur once, and the top ten carry roughly 10%. The specimen was PBMCs, collected from a glioma patient treated with radiotherapy, temozolomide or both. The receptors were gathered from a woman aged 40-49 years with glioma. Some clones in this sample may be carry-over from other donors' samples.

The J gene is TRBJ1-4, the V gene TRBV19, with 8 bases that match TRBD1. The CDR3 runs to 13 residues. Germline CDR1 LNHDA, CDR2 SQIVND (reference sequence). V dropped 10 bases and J dropped 3; count of bases not matched to a gene: 4. In DNA, the CDR3 is TGTGCCACCAAGACAGGGGCTAATGAAAAACTGTTTTTT. Translating gives CATKTGANEKLFF.

The V and J genes are TRBV9 and TRBJ1-2; D gene unclear. Between the trimmed V and J ends, which lost 0 bases and 5 bases, there was a span of 20 bases. Germline CDR1 reads SGDLS; CDR2 reads YYNGEE. The CDR3 has 17 residues. The CDR3 sequence: CASSVAPEEPGRYGYTF. The CDR3 coding sequence is TGTGCCAGCAGCGTAGCCCCCGAGGAGCCCGGGAGGTATGGCTACACCTTC.

The rearrangement joins TRBV6-6 to TRBJ1-2; 7 nucleotides line up with TRBD1. The junction had 6 bases not matched to a gene; V was cut back by 5 bases and J by 0 bases. Germline V gene sequence: CDR1 MNHNY, CDR2 SVGAGI (reference sequence). The CDR3 runs 15 residues. DNA of the CDR3: TGTGCCAGCAGTGGGACAGAGCAAACTAACTATGGCTACACCTTC. Protein product: CASSGTEQTNYGYTF.

The rearrangement links TRBV10-2 to TRBJ1-5, with 7 bases that match TRBD1. J gave up 7 bases and V 3 bases, and 3 bases lay outside the gene matches. This CDR3 has 13 amino acids. Germline CDR1 WSHSY, CDR2 SAAADI. This chain's CDR3 is CASSDRGRQPQHF. CDR3 bases: TGCGCCAGCAGTGACAGGGGGAGGCAGCCCCAGCATTTT.

CDR3 sequence: CATGGVREAFF. CDR3 bases: TGTGCCACCGGAGGGGTCCGGGAAGCTTTCTTT. The chain recombines TRBV25-1 with TRBJ1-1; tentatively, D is TRBD1 (5 bases). The CDR3 contains 11 residues. The V end was cut by 10 bases, the J end by 8 bases, with 14 bases between. Germline V CDR1 and CDR2: MGHDK, SYGVNS.

This chain uses TRBV7-9 with TRBJ2-5; possibly TRBD2 for D (6 bases). The ends were cut back, 1 base at V and 0 bases at J, with 12 bases in the middle. Germline V lookup: CDR1 SEHNR, CDR2 FQNEAQ (reference sequence). The CDR3 runs 16 residues. CDR3 residues: CASSLGGTMYQETQYF. The DNA of the CDR3 is TGTGCCAGCAGCTTAGGCGGGACCATGTACCAAGAGACCCAGTACTTC.

This clone was seen more than once but under ten times. This chain uses TRBV30 with TRBJ1-4, with D hard to call. Germline assignment: CDR1 GTSNPN and CDR2 SVGIG (reference sequence). Trimming removed 1 base from V and 8 bases from J, with 17 bases in between. The length of the CDR3 is 15 residues. CDR3 sequence: CAWSATGDAWEKLFF. The CDR3 DNA reads as TGTGCCTGGAGTGCCACCGGTGACGCATGGGAAAAACTGTTTTTT.

The rearrangement uses TRBV18 and TRBJ2-1, with D unresolved. V lost 3 bases to trimming and J lost 8 bases, with 5 bases between them. CDR1 and CDR2 from the germline V gene are KGHSH and LQKENI. This CDR3 contains 11 residues. The DNA for the CDR3 is TGTGCCAGCTCACCCTTAGATGAGCAGTTCTTC. Protein sequence: CASSPLDEQFF.